These 31 T cell receptor beta chains originate from one sample sequenced in a study of T cell changes during pregnancy in multiple sclerosis. Some clones are missing from TCRdb's copy, which holds only in-frame ones; the method was immunoSEQ multiplex PCR. The data show about 68,000 clones, 90% seen once. The starting material was peripheral blood, obtained in the third trimester of pregnancy. These receptors were obtained from a female donor with multiple sclerosis, enrolled in a pregnancy study.

For this clone: One junction end does not reproduce the germline sequence, and a read error may be involved. The chain couples TRBV18 to TRBJ2-7, with a weak D call TRBD1 (6 bases). This CDR3 is 13 amino acids long. Per the germline V gene, CDR1 is KGHSH and CDR2 is LQKENI. CDR3 DNA: TGTGCCAGCTCGAAGACGACAGGAAGCGAGGAGTACTTC. As protein: CASSKTTGSEEYF.

In its sample, this clone was seen a few times. V is TRBV5-6 and J is TRBJ1-2; tentative D call: TRBD1 (6 bases). V lost 4 bases and J lost 2, with 15 bases in between. The CDR3 loop spans 15 amino acids. Germline-derived CDR1 and CDR2 are SGHDT and YYEEEE. CDR3 loop: CASSAIQGTNYGYTF. Here the CDR3 DNA reads TGTGCCAGCAGCGCCATACAGGGTACGAACTATGGCTACACCTTC. Filled out from reference TRBV5-6 and TRBJ1-2, the complete variable domain reads DAGVTQSPTHLIKTRGQQVTLRCSPKSGHDTVSWYQQALGQGPQFIFQYYEEEERQRGNFPDRFSGHQFPNYSSELNVNALLLGDSALYLCASSAIQGTNYGYTFGSGTRLTVV.

The table lists this clone with a count of one. The chain uses TRBV10-3 and TRBJ2-7; D might be TRBD2 (7 bases). The V and J ends lost 3 bases and 9 bases respectively, with 12 bases between them. This CDR3 comprises 12 residues. Germline values: CDR1 ENHRY, CDR2 SYGVKD. The CDR3 coding sequence is TGTGCCATCAGTGACGGGGGGCGGTGGCAGTACTTC. This translates into CAISDGGRWQYF.

V usage is TRBV29-1 and J usage is TRBJ2-1, with 10 bases matching TRBD2. The junction had 9 bases not matched to a gene; V was cut back by 0 bases and J by 4 bases. The CDR3 loop spans 17 amino acids. The germline V gene encodes CDR1 SQVTM and CDR2 ANQGSEA. CDR3 in DNA: TGCAGCGTTGAAGAAACCCTCCAGCGGGGGGGATACAATGAGCAGTTCTTC. It yields the protein CSVEETLQRGGYNEQFF.

The chain joins TRBV5-4 to TRBJ2-5; 8 positions agree with TRBD1. This CDR3 region has 13 residues. CDR1 is SGHNT and CDR2 is YYREEE in the germline V gene (reference sequence). V shed 5 bases, J shed 5 bases, and the junction held 5 bases outside the gene matches. The CDR3 DNA reads TGTGCCAGCAGGGGACAGGTGGAGGAGACCCAGTACTTC. Protein product: CASRGQVEETQYF.

The genes are TRBV30 and TRBJ2-5; 14 nucleotides align to TRBD2. Trimming took 1 base from V and 4 from J; bases not matched to a gene: 2. The CDR3 extends over 15 amino acids. Per germline, CDR1 GTSNPN and CDR2 SVGIG (reference sequence). This CDR3 reads CAWSGGLAGGETQYF. DNA of the CDR3: TGTGCCTGGAGTGGAGGACTAGCGGGAGGAGAGACCCAGTACTTC.

The chain couples TRBV7-9 to TRBJ2-5, with 9 bases lining up with TRBD1. The trim removed 4 bases at V and 3 bases at J, leaving 6 bases unmatched. CDR1 and CDR2 (germline): SEHNR, FQNEAQ (reference sequence). The CDR3 consists of 15 residues. CDR3 in amino acids: CASSSPGQGKETQYF. The DNA of the CDR3 is TGTGCCAGCAGCTCCCCGGGACAGGGAAAAGAGACCCAGTACTTC.

This rearrangement joins TRBV19 to TRBJ1-1, with TRBD1 identical over 9 bases. The V gene's germline CDR1 is LNHDA and CDR2 SQIVND (reference sequence). The CDR3 sequence is 14 residues long. The CDR3 nucleotides read TGTGTTGTAAAAGGGACAGGGACGAACACTGAAGCTTTCTTT. Translating gives CVVKGTGTNTEAFF.

J is TRBJ1-2 and V is TRBV6-5; D unresolved. V lost 5 bases and J 4 bases, leaving 17 bases between the germline ends. The CDR3 runs 15 residues. Germline V CDR1 and CDR2: MNHEY, SVGAGI. The CDR3 DNA follows: TGTGCCAGCAGTCCTTTCGTCGGGGAAATCTATGGCTACACCTTC. This gives the protein CASSPFVGEIYGYTF.

J is TRBJ2-1 and V is TRBV4-1, with D perhaps TRBD2 (7 bases). The CDR3 is 17 amino acids. The V gene lost 0 bases and the J gene lost 0 bases, with 12 bases spanning the gap. CDR1 MGHRA and CDR2 YSYEKL come from the germline V gene. The CDR3 region is CASSQEGGRHSYNEQFF. The CDR3 nucleotides read TGCGCCAGCAGCCAAGAGGGGGGGCGTCACTCCTACAATGAGCAGTTCTTC.

The chain joins TRBV7-9 to TRBJ2-4, with D possibly matching TRBD1 (6 bases). CDR1 is SEHNR and CDR2 is FQNEAQ in the germline V gene (reference sequence). V dropped 5 bases and J dropped 5 bases, with 19 bases sitting between them. CDR3 length equals 16 residues. The chain's CDR3 is CASSQATGNRQNIQYF. In DNA form, the CDR3 reads TGTGCCAGCAGCCAAGCCACAGGGAACCGCCAAAACATTCAGTACTTC.

The chain is built from TRBV5-4 and TRBJ1-6; 8 nucleotides match TRBD1. CDR3 size: 14 residues. J was trimmed by 10 bases and V by 4 bases; bases with no gene match: 7. In germline, CDR1 is SGHNT, CDR2 YYREEE (reference sequence). CDR3 amino acids: CASSPQGANSPLHF. The CDR3 DNA follows: TGTGCCAGCAGCCCGCAGGGGGCAAACTCACCCCTCCACTTT. The full variable domain, completed using reference TRBV5-4 and TRBJ1-6, is ETGVTQSPTHLIKTRGQQVTLRCSSQSGHNTVSWYQQALGQGPQFIFQYYREEENGRGNFPPRFSGLQFPNYSSELNVNALELDDSALYLCASSPQGANSPLHFGNGTRLTVT.

This chain connects TRBV10-1 to TRBJ2-7, with a possible D match to TRBD1 (6 bases). V shed 2 bases and J shed 4 bases, with 12 bases lying between them. Germline lookup yields CDR1 WNHNN and CDR2 SYGVQD (reference sequence). The CDR3 covers 14 residues. For the CDR3, the DNA is TGCGCCAGCAGTGAGAGAGGACAGAGATACGAGCAGTACTTC. It specifies CASSERGQRYEQYF.

The V and J genes are TRBV18 and TRBJ2-3, with a possible D match to TRBD2 (5 bases). Germline V gene lookup returns CDR1 KGHSH and CDR2 LQKENI. V shed 1 base and J shed 0 bases, with 11 bases lying between them. CDR3 length equals 16 residues. The chain's CDR3 is CASSPLADYSTDTQYF. As DNA, the CDR3 is TGTGCCAGCTCACCACTGGCAGACTATAGCACAGATACGCAGTATTTT.

J is TRBJ1-5 and V is TRBV5-6, with TRBD1 matching over 9 bases. The length of the CDR3 is 16 residues. V lost 4 bases to trimming and J lost 0 bases; unmatched junction nucleotides: 5. Germline-derived CDR1 and CDR2 are SGHDT and YYEEEE. The CDR3 protein is CASSPWGQGSNQPQHF. The CDR3 coding sequence is TGTGCCAGCAGCCCCTGGGGACAGGGTAGCAATCAGCCCCAGCATTTT.

This chain's CDR3 is CASSQETGYTEAFF. The CDR3 region has the DNA TGCGCCAGCAGCCAAGAGACAGGGTACACTGAAGCTTTCTTT. The J gene is TRBJ1-1, the V gene TRBV4-1, with 7 bases identical to TRBD1. Germline V gene sequence: CDR1 MGHRA, CDR2 YSYEKL. The trim removed 0 bases at V and 3 bases at J, leaving 1 base unmatched. The CDR3 extends over 14 amino acids.

CDR3 residues: CASSEGASGYNEQFF. CDR3 coding DNA: TGTGCCAGCAGTGAAGGTGCTAGCGGATACAATGAGCAGTTCTTC. The rearrangement joins TRBV6-1 to TRBJ2-1, with 7 bases lining up with TRBD2. The V gene's germline CDR1 is MNHNS and CDR2 SASEGT. Trimming cost V 1 base and J 4 bases; bases outside gene matches: 4. The CDR3 loop spans 15 amino acids.

This rearrangement joins TRBV6-1 to TRBJ1-5; 7 bases map to TRBD1. The germline CDR1 and CDR2 sequences are MNHNS and SASEGT. CDR3 length: 15 amino acids. J gave up 6 bases and V 2 bases, and 7 bases lay outside the gene matches. The CDR3 loop reads CASSEPRQGGQPQHF. CDR3 in DNA: TGTGCCAGCAGTGAACCCCGACAGGGCGGTCAGCCCCAGCATTTT.

In DNA form, the CDR3 reads TGCGCCAGCAGCTTGACTAACACTGAAGCTTTCTTT. Translating gives CASSLTNTEAFF. The chain has TRBV5-1 and TRBJ1-1; D unresolved. Germline-derived CDR1 and CDR2 are SGHRS and YFSETQ. V lost 1 base and J lost 2, with 3 bases in between. There are 12 residues in the CDR3.

The chain links TRBV18 to TRBJ1-1; D perhaps matches TRBD1 (5 bases). The V gene's germline CDR1 is KGHSH and CDR2 LQKENI. V was shortened by 5 bases and J by 3 bases, with 10 bases between the two germline ends. The CDR3 covers 13 residues. CDR3 sequence (DNA): TGTGCCAGCTCATTGGGGGGTGACACTGAAGCTTTCTTT. This sequence encodes CASSLGGDTEAFF.

The chain links TRBV18 to TRBJ1-5; TRBD1 is a possible D gene (5 bases). Trimming took off 0 bases at V and 0 bases at J, with 12 bases between the two ends. Germline-derived CDR1 and CDR2 are KGHSH and LQKENI. This CDR3 is built from 17 residues. Here the CDR3 DNA reads TGTGCCAGCTCACCACCGTGGGGCGGTGGTAGCAATCAGCCCCAGCATTTT. As protein: CASSPPWGGGSNQPQHF. The full variable domain, completed using reference TRBV18 and TRBJ1-5, is NAGVMQNPRHLVRRRGQEARLRCSPMKGHSHVYWYRQLPEEGLKFMVYLQKENIIDESGMPKERFSAEFPKEGPSILRIQQVVRGDSAAYFCASSPPWGGGSNQPQHFGDGTRLSIL.

This chain's CDR3 is CASSPDGNSGNTIYF. The CDR3 coding sequence is TGTGCCAGCAGCCCAGACGGGAACTCTGGAAACACCATATATTTT. The chain carries TRBV27 and TRBJ1-3; no clear D gene. CDR1 MNHEY and CDR2 SMNVEV come from the germline V gene (reference sequence). Trimming left V 6 bases short and J 0 bases short, with 12 bases between. This CDR3 is built from 15 residues.

V usage is TRBV5-4 and J usage is TRBJ2-7; possible D gene TRBD2, 6 bases. CDR1 is SGHNT and CDR2 is YYREEE in the germline V gene (reference sequence). With 5 bases removed from V and 3 bases from J, the gap between germline ends came to 15 bases. CDR3 length: 14 residues. In DNA, the CDR3 is TGTGCCAGCAGTTCCACCGGGAGTCGCTACGAGCAGTACTTC. The encoded protein is CASSSTGSRYEQYF.

The V call is TRBV2, the J call TRBJ2-1, with D tentatively TRBD2 (6 bases). V was trimmed by 6 bases and J by 2 bases, leaving 11 bases between them. The CDR3 sequence is 14 residues long. The germline gives CDR1 SNHLY, CDR2 FYNNEI. The CDR3 DNA reads TGTGCCAGCAGGGGGGGATCTCCCTACAATGAGCAGTTCTTC. It yields the protein CASRGGSPYNEQFF. Complete variable domain (other parts from reference TRBV2 and TRBJ2-1): EPEVTQTPSHQVTQMGQEVILRCVPISNHLYFYWYRQILGQKVEFLVSFYNNEISEKSEIFDDQFSVERPDGSNFTLKIRSTKLEDSAMYFCASRGGSPYNEQFFGPGTRLTVL.

A single count supports this clone. The chain links TRBV7-8 to TRBJ1-5; tentatively, D is TRBD1 (5 bases). Germline CDR1 and CDR2: SGHVS and FQNEAQ. The V end lost 3 bases, the J end lost 4 bases, and 13 bases lay between the germline ends. CDR3 length equals 15 residues. This CDR3 reads CASSLGTAGNQPQHF. CDR3 in DNA: TGTGCCAGCAGCTTGGGGACGGCGGGGAATCAGCCCCAGCATTTT.

This clone was counted once. The rearrangement joins TRBV5-1 to TRBJ2-2; 12 bases align to TRBD2. CDR1 and CDR2 from the germline V gene are SGHRS and YFSETQ. This CDR3 spans 16 amino acids. J gave up 5 bases and V 3 bases, and 5 bases lay outside the gene matches. CDR3 nucleotides: TGCGCCAGCAGCTCTGGACTAGCGGGAATAACCGGGGAGCTGTTTTTT. It yields the protein CASSSGLAGITGELFF.

The rearrangement uses TRBV5-5 and TRBJ1-4; no clear D. V was trimmed by 1 base and J by 6 bases, leaving 7 bases between them. CDR3 length: 13 amino acids. Per germline, CDR1 SGHKS and CDR2 YYEKEE (reference sequence). This chain's CDR3 is CASSLTRDEKLFF. CDR3 DNA: TGTGCCAGCAGCTTGACTAGGGATGAAAAACTGTTTTTT.

The V and J genes are TRBV19 and TRBJ2-2; possible D gene TRBD1, 6 bases. Germline V gene lookup returns CDR1 LNHDA and CDR2 SQIVND (reference sequence). This CDR3 contains 13 residues. Trimming took 4 bases from V and 6 from J, leaving 9 bases between them. The CDR3 DNA reads TGTGCCAGTAGTAGCAGGGGTCCCGGGGAGCTGTTTTTT. This gives the protein CASSSRGPGELFF.

This sequence joins TRBV6-5 and TRBJ2-7, with TRBD1 identical over 10 bases. Germline assignment: CDR1 MNHEY and CDR2 SVGAGI. The CDR3 totals 15 residues. With 4 bases clipped from V and 0 bases from J, the junction kept 3 bases outside the gene matches. The CDR3 reads CASSSGQGVSYEQYF. The CDR3 DNA reads TGTGCCAGCAGTTCCGGACAGGGGGTCTCCTACGAGCAGTACTTC.

The genes are TRBV9 and TRBJ1-3; D ambiguous. The CDR3 is 13 amino acids. Germline-derived CDR1 and CDR2 are SGDLS and YYNGEE. The germline V and J ends were trimmed by 3 bases and 3 bases, with 7 bases remaining between them. The CDR3 sequence: CASSGGGGNTIYF. CDR3 nucleotides: TGTGCCAGCAGCGGGGGAGGTGGAAACACCATATATTTT. Full variable domain (rest looked up from reference TRBV9 and TRBJ1-3): DSGVTQTPKHLITATGQRVTLRCSPRSGDLSVYWYQQSLDQGLQFLIQYYNGEERAKGNILERFSAQQFPDLHSELNLSSLELGDSALYFCASSGGGGNTIYFGEGSWLTVV.

The chain has TRBV11-2 and TRBJ2-1; 10 bases map to TRBD2. This CDR3 comprises 13 residues. Trimming cost V 3 bases and J 15 bases; bases outside gene matches: 8. CDR1 is SGHAT, CDR2 FQNNGV, per germline. DNA for the CDR3: TGTGCCAGCAGCTTGGGGACTAGCGTATTTCGGTTCTTC. It translates to CASSLGTSVFRFF. The variable domain in full, completed from reference TRBV11-2 and TRBJ2-1, reads EAGVAQSPRYKIIEKRQSVAFWCNPISGHATLYWYQQILGQGPKLLIQFQNNGVVDDSQLPKDRFSAERLKGVDSTLKIQPAKLEDSAVYLCASSLGTSVFRFFGPGTRLTVL.